There are a few counts of the clone carrying this T cell receptor beta chain. Antigen: not known. The sample belongs to a study of T cell repertoires in cytomegalovirus infection. Overall study: Public TCR beta signatures were indicative of both CMV infection and a matching HLA type.

Between the trimmed V and J ends, which lost 3 bases and 2 bases, there was a span of 2 bases. CDR3 size: 12 residues. Using its own MiXCR run on the reads, TCRdb lists one record per CDR3 protein. The profile shows fewer than 65,000 distinct CDR3 sequences, around a fifth of them singletons. Points from the study as a whole: The ex vivo response was dominated by HLA-C-restricted CMV-specific TCR beta clonotypes. Cumulated frequencies of public TCR beta families served to identify carriers of CMV plus the relevant HLA.

V gene TRBV12-3 or TRBV12-4 combines with J gene TRBJ1-5; D not certain. The TCR sequence derives from a human donor in good health (CMV status not recorded). Some clones in this sample may be carry-over from other donors' samples. Sequencing used CD8+ T cells from cultured PBMCs, obtained from culture after CMV antigen stimulation. CDR3 in amino acids: CASSFRNQPQHF. The CDR3 nucleotides read TGTGCCAGCAGTTTTCGCAATCAGCCCCAGCATTTT.